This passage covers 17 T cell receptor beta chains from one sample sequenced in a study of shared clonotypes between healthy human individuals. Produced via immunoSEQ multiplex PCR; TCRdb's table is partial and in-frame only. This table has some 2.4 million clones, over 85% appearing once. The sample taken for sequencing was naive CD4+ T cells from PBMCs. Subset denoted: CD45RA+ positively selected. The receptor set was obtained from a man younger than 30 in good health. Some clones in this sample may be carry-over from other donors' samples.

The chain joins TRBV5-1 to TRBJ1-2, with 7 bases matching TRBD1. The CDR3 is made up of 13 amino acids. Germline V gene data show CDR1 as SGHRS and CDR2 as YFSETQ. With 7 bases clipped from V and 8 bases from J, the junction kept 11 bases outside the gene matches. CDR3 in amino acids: CASQGQLNGGYTF. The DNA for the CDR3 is TGCGCCAGCCAGGGACAGCTCAACGGGGGCTACACCTTC.

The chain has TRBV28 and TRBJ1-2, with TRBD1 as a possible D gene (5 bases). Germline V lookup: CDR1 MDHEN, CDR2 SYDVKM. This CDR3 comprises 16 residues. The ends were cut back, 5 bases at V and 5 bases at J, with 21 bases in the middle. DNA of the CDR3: TGTGCCAGCAGTACGGCTGGGGCCGGGGTCCCTTATGGCTACACCTTC. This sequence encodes CASSTAGAGVPYGYTF.

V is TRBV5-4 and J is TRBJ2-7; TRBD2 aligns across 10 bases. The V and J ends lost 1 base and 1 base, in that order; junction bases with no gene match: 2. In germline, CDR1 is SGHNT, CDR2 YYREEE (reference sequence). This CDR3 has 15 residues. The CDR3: CASSLLAGDSYEQYF. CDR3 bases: TGTGCCAGCAGCTTGCTAGCGGGAGATTCCTACGAGCAGTACTTC.

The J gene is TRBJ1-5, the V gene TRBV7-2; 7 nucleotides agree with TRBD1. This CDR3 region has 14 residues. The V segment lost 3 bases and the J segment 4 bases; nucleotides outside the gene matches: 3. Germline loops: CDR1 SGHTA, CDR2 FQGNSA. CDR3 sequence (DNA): TGTGCCAGCAGCTTTACAGGGGAAAATCAGCCCCAGCATTTT. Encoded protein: CASSFTGENQPQHF.

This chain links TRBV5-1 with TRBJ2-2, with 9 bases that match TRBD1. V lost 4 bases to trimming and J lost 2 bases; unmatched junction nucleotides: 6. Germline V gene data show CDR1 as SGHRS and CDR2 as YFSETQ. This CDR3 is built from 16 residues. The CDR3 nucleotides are TGCGCCAGCAGCCCGACGGGACAGGGAAACACCGGGGAGCTGTTTTTT. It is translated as CASSPTGQGNTGELFF.

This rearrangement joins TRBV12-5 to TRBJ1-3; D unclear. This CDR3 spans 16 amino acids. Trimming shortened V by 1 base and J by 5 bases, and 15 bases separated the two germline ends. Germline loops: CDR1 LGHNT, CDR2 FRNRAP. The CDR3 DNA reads TGTGCTAGTGGTTTGGACCCTTCTTCGGGGAGAAACACCATATATTTT. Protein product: CASGLDPSSGRNTIYF.

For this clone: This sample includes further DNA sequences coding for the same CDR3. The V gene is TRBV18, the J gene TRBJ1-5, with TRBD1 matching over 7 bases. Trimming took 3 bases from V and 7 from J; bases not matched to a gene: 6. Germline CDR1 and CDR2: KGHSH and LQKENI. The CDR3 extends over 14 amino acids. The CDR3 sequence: CASSPDRAGQPQHF. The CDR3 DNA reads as TGTGCCAGCTCACCCGACAGGGCGGGGCAGCCCCAGCATTTT.

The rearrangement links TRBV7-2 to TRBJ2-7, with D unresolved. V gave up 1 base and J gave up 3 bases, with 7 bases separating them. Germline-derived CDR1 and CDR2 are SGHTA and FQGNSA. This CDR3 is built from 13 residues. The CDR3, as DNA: TGTGCCAGCAGCTTAGGGCCGGTCTACGAGCAGTACTTC. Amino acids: CASSLGPVYEQYF.

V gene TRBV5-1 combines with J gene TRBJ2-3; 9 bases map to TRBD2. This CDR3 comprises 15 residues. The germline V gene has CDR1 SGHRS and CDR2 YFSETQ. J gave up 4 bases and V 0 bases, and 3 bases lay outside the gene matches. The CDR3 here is CASSLVGLASDTQYF. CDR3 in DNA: TGCGCCAGCAGCTTGGTGGGACTAGCCTCAGATACGCAGTATTTT.

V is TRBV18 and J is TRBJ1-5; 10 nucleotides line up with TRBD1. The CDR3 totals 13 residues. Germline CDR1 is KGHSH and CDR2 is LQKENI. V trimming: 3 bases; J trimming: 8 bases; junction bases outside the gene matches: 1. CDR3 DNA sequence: TGTGCCAGCTCACCGGGGACAGGGGAGCCCCAGCATTTT. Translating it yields CASSPGTGEPQHF.

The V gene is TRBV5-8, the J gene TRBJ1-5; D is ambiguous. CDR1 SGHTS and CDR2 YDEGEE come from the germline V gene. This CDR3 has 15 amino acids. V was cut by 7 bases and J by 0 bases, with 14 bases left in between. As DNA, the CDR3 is TGTGCCAGCCGGGTACGGGTCCATAGCAATCAGCCCCAGCATTTT. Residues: CASRVRVHSNQPQHF.

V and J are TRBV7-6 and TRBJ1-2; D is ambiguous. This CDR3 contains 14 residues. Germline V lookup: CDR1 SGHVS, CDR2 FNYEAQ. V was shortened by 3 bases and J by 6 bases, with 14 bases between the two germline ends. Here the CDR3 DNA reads TGTGCCAGCAGCTTGGGCAGAACATCAGATGGCTACACCTTC. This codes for CASSLGRTSDGYTF.

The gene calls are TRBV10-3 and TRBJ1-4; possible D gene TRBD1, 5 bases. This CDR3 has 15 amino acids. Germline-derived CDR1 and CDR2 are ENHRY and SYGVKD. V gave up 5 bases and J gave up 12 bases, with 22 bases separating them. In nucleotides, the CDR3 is TGTGCCATCAGTCCTCAGGTCCGGGGGATCGAACAACTGTTTTTT. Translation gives CAISPQVRGIEQLFF.

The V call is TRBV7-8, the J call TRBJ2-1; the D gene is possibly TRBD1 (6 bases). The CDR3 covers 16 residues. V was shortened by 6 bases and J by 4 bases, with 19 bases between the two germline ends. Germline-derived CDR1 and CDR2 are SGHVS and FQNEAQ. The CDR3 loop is CASSLQDSTGYNEQFF. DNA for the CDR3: TGTGCCAGCAGTCTTCAGGACAGTACCGGATACAATGAGCAGTTCTTC.

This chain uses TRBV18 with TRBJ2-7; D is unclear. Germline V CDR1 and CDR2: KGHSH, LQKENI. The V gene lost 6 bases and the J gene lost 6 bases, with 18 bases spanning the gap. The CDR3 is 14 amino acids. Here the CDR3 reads CASSPDHVASEQYF. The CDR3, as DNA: TGTGCCAGCTCTCCCGACCACGTGGCGAGCGAGCAGTACTTC. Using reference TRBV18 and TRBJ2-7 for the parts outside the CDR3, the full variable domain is NAGVMQNPRHLVRRRGQEARLRCSPMKGHSHVYWYRQLPEEGLKFMVYLQKENIIDESGMPKERFSAEFPKEGPSILRIQQVVRGDSAAYFCASSPDHVASEQYFGPGTRLTVT.

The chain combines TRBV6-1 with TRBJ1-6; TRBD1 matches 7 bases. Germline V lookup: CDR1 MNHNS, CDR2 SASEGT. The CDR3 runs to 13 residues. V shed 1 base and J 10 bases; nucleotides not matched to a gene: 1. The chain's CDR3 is CASSEDRGSPLHF. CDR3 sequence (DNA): TGTGCCAGCAGTGAAGACAGGGGATCACCCCTCCACTTT.

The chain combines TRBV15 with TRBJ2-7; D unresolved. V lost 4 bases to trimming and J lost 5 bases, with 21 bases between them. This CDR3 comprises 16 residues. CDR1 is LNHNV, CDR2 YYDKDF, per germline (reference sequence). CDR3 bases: TGTGCCACCAGCATGGGCTTGACCTCGCGAGGCCACGAGCAGTACTTC. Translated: CATSMGLTSRGHEQYF.